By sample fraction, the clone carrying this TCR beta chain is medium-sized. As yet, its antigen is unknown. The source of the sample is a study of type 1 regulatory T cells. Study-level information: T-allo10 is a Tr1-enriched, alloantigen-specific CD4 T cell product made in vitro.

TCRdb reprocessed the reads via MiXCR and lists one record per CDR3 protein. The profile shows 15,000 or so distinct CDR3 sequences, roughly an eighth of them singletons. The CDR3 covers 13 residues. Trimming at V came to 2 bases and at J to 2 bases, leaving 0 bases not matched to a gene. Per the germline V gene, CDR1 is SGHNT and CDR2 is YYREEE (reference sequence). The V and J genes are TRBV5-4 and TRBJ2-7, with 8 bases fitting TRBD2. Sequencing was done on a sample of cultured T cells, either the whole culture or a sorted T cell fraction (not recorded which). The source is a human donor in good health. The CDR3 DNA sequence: TGTGCCAGCAGCTTTAGCGGGACCTACGAGCAGTACTTC. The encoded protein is CASSFSGTYEQYF.